Below, 8 T cell receptor beta chains from the same sample are listed, as sequenced in a study of T cell repertoires in cytomegalovirus infection. TCRdb ran MiXCR on the reads and lists one entry per CDR3 protein. The profile shows roughly 630,000 distinct CDR3 sequences, less than 25% of them singletons. Sample: CD8+ T cells from PBMCs. The receptors originated from a human donor in good health (CMV status not recorded). Some clones in this sample may be carry-over from other donors' samples.

Ten or more counts support this clonotype. The CDR3 loop is CASSLVDPGNYGYTF. The CDR3 DNA follows: TGTGCCAGCAGTTTAGTGGACCCTGGAAACTATGGCTACACCTTC. The V and J genes are TRBV28 and TRBJ1-2; the D is unclear. The CDR3 is made up of 15 amino acids. Germline V gives CDR1 MDHEN, CDR2 SYDVKM. V lost 2 bases, J lost 2 bases, and 12 bases lay in between.

This clonotype has only a few counts. The CDR3 DNA reads TGCAGTGCTAACTTAGGGACGTTGGAAGCTTTCTTT. Amino acid sequence: CSANLGTLEAFF. V usage is TRBV20-1 and J usage is TRBJ1-1; the D gene is possibly TRBD1 (5 bases). The V and J ends lost 4 bases and 8 bases respectively, with 14 bases between them. From germline, CDR1 is DFQATT and CDR2 SNEGSKA (reference sequence). CDR3 length equals 12 residues.

This clonotype has only a few counts. The gene calls are TRBV6-2 or TRBV6-3 and TRBJ2-7; D remains unclear. Germline V gene lookup returns CDR1 MNHEY and CDR2 SVGEGT. V was trimmed by 4 bases and J by 2 bases, leaving 3 bases between them. CDR3 length: 11 residues. CDR3 sequence (DNA): TGTGCCAGCAGTTGGGCCTACGAGCAGTACTTC. This translates into CASSWAYEQYF.

This clonotype came up a few times. This chain connects TRBV18 to TRBJ1-5; D uncertain. Germline CDR1 is KGHSH and CDR2 is LQKENI. The CDR3 has 13 amino acids. V was clipped by 5 bases and J by 4 bases, with 9 bases between them. The CDR3 DNA follows: TGTGCCAGCTCAGTGGACGGGAATCAGCCCCAGCATTTT. It translates to CASSVDGNQPQHF.

The CDR3 DNA reads TGTGCCAGCGGGTCTGGGGGGGGGCTCTCCTACAATGAGCAGTTCTTC. It specifies CASGSGGGLSYNEQFF. The chain combines TRBV6-8 with TRBJ2-1, with D possibly matching TRBD2 (7 bases). Trimming cost V 8 bases and J 0 bases, with 17 bases left between them. There are 16 residues in the CDR3. CDR1 is MNHGY and CDR2 is SAAAGT in the germline V gene.

This clonotype was picked up a small number of times. The V gene is TRBV10-3, the J gene TRBJ1-1; no clear D gene. From germline, CDR1 is ENHRY and CDR2 SYGVKD. The CDR3 is 12 residues long. The V end was cut by 0 bases, the J end by 4 bases, with 3 bases between. The CDR3 coding sequence is TGTGCCATCAGTGAGTCGTTCACTGAAGCTTTCTTT. It yields the protein CAISESFTEAFF.

This chain connects TRBV10-3 to TRBJ1-1; 7 bases map to TRBD1. The CDR3 totals 11 residues. V was pared by 10 bases and J by 4 bases, with 3 bases of the junction left unmatched. CDR1 and CDR2 from the germline V gene are ENHRY and SYGVKD. The CDR3 here is CATNRGTEAFF. DNA of the CDR3: TGTGCCACCAACAGGGGCACTGAAGCTTTCTTT.

DNA of the CDR3: TGTGCCAGCAGTCCCCTTGGGGTCTACGAGCAGTACGTC. It encodes CASSPLGVYEQYV. The chain links TRBV6-6 to TRBJ2-7; D is uncertain. This CDR3 spans 13 amino acids. V lost 5 bases to trimming and J lost 3 bases, with 11 bases between them. The germline CDR1 and CDR2 sequences are MNHNY and SVGAGI (reference sequence).